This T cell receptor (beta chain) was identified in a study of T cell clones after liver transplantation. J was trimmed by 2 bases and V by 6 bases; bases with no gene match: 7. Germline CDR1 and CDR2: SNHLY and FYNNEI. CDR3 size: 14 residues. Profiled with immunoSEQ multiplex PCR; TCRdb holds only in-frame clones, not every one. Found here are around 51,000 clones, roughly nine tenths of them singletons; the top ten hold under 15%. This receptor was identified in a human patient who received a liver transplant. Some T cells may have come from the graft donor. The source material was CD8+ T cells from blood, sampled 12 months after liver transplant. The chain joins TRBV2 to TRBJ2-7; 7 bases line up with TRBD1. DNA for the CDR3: TGTGCCAGCAGACCCGGGACAGTAGCCTACGAGCAGTACTTC. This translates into CASRPGTVAYEQYF.